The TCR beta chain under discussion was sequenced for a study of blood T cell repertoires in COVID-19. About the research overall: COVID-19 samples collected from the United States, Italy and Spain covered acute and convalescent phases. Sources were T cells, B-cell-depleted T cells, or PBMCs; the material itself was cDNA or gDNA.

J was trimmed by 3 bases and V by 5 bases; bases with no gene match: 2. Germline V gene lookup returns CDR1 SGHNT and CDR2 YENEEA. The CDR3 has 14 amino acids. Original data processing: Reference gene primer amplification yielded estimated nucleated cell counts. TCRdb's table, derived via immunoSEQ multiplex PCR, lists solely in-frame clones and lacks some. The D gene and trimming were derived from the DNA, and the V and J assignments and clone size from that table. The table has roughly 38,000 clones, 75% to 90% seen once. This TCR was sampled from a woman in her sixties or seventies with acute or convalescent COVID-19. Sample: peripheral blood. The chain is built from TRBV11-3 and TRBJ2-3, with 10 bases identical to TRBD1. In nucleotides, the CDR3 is TGTGCCAGCAGCCTGGACAGGGGGACAGATACGCAGTATTTT. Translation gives CASSLDRGTDTQYF.